A selection of T cell receptor beta chains follows, all from one sample in a study of blood T cell repertoires in COVID-19. The method was immunoSEQ multiplex PCR; TCRdb's version includes in-frame clones alone and lacks a portion of them. The profile covers 50,000 to 55,000 clones, with just over 85% appearing a single time and less than 15% taken by the ten largest. Sequencing was carried out using peripheral blood. These TCRs come from a man in his 70s with acute or convalescent COVID-19. Both conserved end residues are part of each CDR3. The order of the fields is clone size, J gene, V gene, D gene, CDR3 DNA, CDR3 protein. The D gene is left open where the match is weak. A clone size is listed for some rows: how often the clone was seen (once, few, many), or a class if it is expanded.

NA TRBJ2-2 TRBV5-8 TRBD2 TGTGCCAGCAGCTTGCTAGCGGGAGGAGAGACCGGGGAGCTGTTTTTT CASSLLAGGETGELFF
NA TRBJ2-1 TRBV6-2/TRBV6-3 TRBD2 TGTGCCAGCAGTTCGGCTAGCGGGGTCTACAATGAGCAGTTCTTC CASSSASGVYNEQFF
few TRBJ2-7 TRBV4-2 TRBD2 TGTGCCAGCAGCCAAGGCCTTAGCGGGACAAACTCCTACGAGCAGTACTTC CASSQGLSGTNSYEQYF
NA TRBJ2-3 TRBV9 NA TGTGCCAGCAGCGTAGGGCGGGCTTACACAGATACGCAGTATTTT CASSVGRAYTDTQYF
NA TRBJ2-3 TRBV28 NA TGTGCCAGCATGCGGGGTGGGACCCAGACAGATACGCAGTATTTT CASMRGGTQTDTQYF
NA TRBJ1-4 TRBV6-5 NA TGTGCCAGCACCACAACTAATGAAAAACTGTTTTTT CASTTTNEKLFF
NA TRBJ1-2 TRBV3-1/TRBV3-2 NA TGTGCCAGCAGCCAAGAAGGCAGGTCTAACTATGGCTACACCTTC CASSQEGRSNYGYTF
NA TRBJ2-1 TRBV7-9 NA TGTGCCAGCAGCCCTCCCGGGACTCCTGTAGATGAGCAGTTCTTC CASSPPGTPVDEQFF
NA TRBJ2-7 TRBV5-1 TRBD1 TGCGCCAGCAGCTTGGCTTCGGTGACAGGGGGCCTCTACGAGCAGTACTTC CASSLASVTGGLYEQYF
NA TRBJ2-1 TRBV9 NA TGTGCCAGCAGCTCACATGGCTATGAGCAGTTCTTC CASSSHGYEQFF
NA TRBJ2-7 TRBV12-2 NA TGTGCAAGTCGCTATAGCGGGAGAAGGTACGAGCAGTACTTC CASRYSGRRYEQYF
NA TRBJ1-3 TRBV28 TRBD1 TGTGCCAGCAGGTTCCGGGACAGGGGTGCAGGAAACACCATATATTTT CASRFRDRGAGNTIYF
NA TRBJ1-2 TRBV30 NA TGTGCCTGGACCGGGGATCGGATGTATGGCTACACCTTC CAWTGDRMYGYTF
NA TRBJ2-1 TRBV24-1 NA TGTGCCACCAGTGTAAGTAGCCTACTTACGGACAATGAGCAGTTCTTC CATSVSSLLTDNEQFF
NA TRBJ2-1 TRBV5-5 NA TGTGCCAGCAGCCTTGTAAGGGGGTCTGAGCAGTTCTTC CASSLVRGSEQFF
once TRBJ1-3 TRBV6-6 TRBD1 TGTGCCAGCAGTTACGGGACAGGAATTTCTGGAAACACCATATATTTT CASSYGTGISGNTIYF
NA TRBJ1-5 TRBV27 NA TGTGCCAGCAGTTTCAAGGGGAATCAGCCCCAGCATTTT CASSFKGNQPQHF
NA TRBJ2-1 TRBV2 TRBD2 TGTGCCAGCAGTGAAGCGCGGGGGGGAATCGACAATGAGCAGTTCTTC CASSEARGGIDNEQFF
NA TRBJ2-4 TRBV6-2/TRBV6-3 NA TGTGCCAGCAGTCTAGAGCGACAGGCCAAAAACATTCAGTACTTC CASSLERQAKNIQYF
medium-sized TRBJ1-1 TRBV10-3 TRBD1 TGTGCCATCAGTGAGTCGGGGACAGTGAACACTGAAGCTTTCTTT CAISESGTVNTEAFF
NA TRBJ2-1 TRBV24-1 NA TGTGCCACCGCGATGGAGGGCTCCTACAATGAGCAGTTCTTC CATAMEGSYNEQFF
NA TRBJ1-3 TRBV29-1 NA TGCAGCGTTGAAGTCGGGTACTCTGGAAACACCATATATTTT CSVEVGYSGNTIYF
NA TRBJ2-5 TRBV28 TRBD2 TGTGCCAGAGGTGGGACTAGCGGGGGGGCCGGGGAGACCCAGTACTTC CARGGTSGGAGETQYF
NA TRBJ2-3 TRBV6-6 NA TGTGCCAGCACACTCGGGACTTTCACGGTCGATACGCAGTATTTT CASTLGTFTVDTQYF
NA TRBJ2-7 TRBV30 TRBD1 TGTGCCTGGAGGACAGGGGCCTACGAGCAGTACTTC CAWRTGAYEQYF